The rows below give T cell receptor beta chains drawn from one sample of a study of blood T cell repertoires in COVID-19. The method was immunoSEQ multiplex PCR; TCRdb's version includes in-frame clones alone and lacks a portion of them. The data hold approximately 250,000 clones, with roughly four fifths observed a single time. Sequencing was performed on PBMCs or T cells enriched from blood (not recorded which). The source is a man in his forties who had recovered from COVID-19. The CDR3 runs from the conserved cysteine through the conserved F or W. A D gene is named only where the DNA matches it firmly. A clone size is listed for some rows: how often the clone was seen (once, few, many), or a class if it is expanded.

d_gene	v_gene	j_gene	abundance	CDR3nt	CDR3aa
.	TRBV2	TRBJ1-1	few	TGTGCCAGCAGTGAAACCAGGGCGGGGACTGAAGCTTTCTTT	CASSETRAGTEAFF
.	TRBV19	TRBJ1-1	.	TGTGCCAGTAGTAATGGGGGCTGGAACACTGAAGCTTTCTTT	CASSNGGWNTEAFF
.	TRBV3-1/TRBV3-2	TRBJ2-1	.	TGTGCCAGCAGCCAAGCGGTAACTACCTACAATGAGCAGTTCTTC	CASSQAVTTYNEQFF
.	TRBV9	TRBJ1-6	.	TGTGCCAGCAGCTCAGGTGGGGGAGGGTACTATAATTCACCCCTCCACTTT	CASSSGGGGYYNSPLHF
TRBD1	TRBV18	TRBJ1-1	.	TGTGCCAGCTCACCGGTGGGACAGGGAATCACTGAAGCTTTCTTT	CASSPVGQGITEAFF
TRBD2	TRBV19	TRBJ2-2	.	TGTGCCAGTAATCGGCTAGCGGGAGCCCCGGGGACCGGGGAGCTGTTTTTT	CASNRLAGAPGTGELFF
.	TRBV7-2	TRBJ1-1	.	TGTGCCAGCAGCCACCACAGGGCAGGAGGCACTGAAGCTTTCTTT	CASSHHRAGGTEAFF
.	TRBV30	TRBJ2-2	.	TGTGCCTGGAGTAGGCAGGGGAGCACCGGGGAGCTGTTTTTT	CAWSRQGSTGELFF
TRBD1	TRBV18	TRBJ1-3	once	TGTGCCAGCTCATCCGGACAGGGGCCAGGAAACACCATATATTTT	CASSSGQGPGNTIYF
.	TRBV15	TRBJ1-3	.	TGTGCCACCAGCAGAGATGCGGCATTGGGAAACACCATATATTTT	CATSRDAALGNTIYF
.	TRBV29-1	TRBJ1-3	once	TGCAGCGTTGGGACATCTGGAAACACCATATATTTT	CSVGTSGNTIYF